This note documents a single T cell receptor beta chain sequence. In its sample, this clonotype was seen many times. Its antigen remains undetermined. No base qualities exist here, and no much larger clone lies one base off it. A multiplex PCR system amplified the TCR beta CDR3 region, with a first 10-cycle round using 32 V-gene forward and 13 J-gene reverse primers. The first PCR round was done with a QIAGEN Multiplex PCR Kit, and the primer sequences were filed in Chinese patent CN105087789A. In a second PCR round, Illumina universal primers were added with the Phusion High-Fidelity PCR Kit. TCR libraries were paired-end sequenced at 151 bp read length on the Illumina HiSeq X Ten platform. The paper's data handling went like this. Reads without multiplex PCR primers were removed using Cutadapt, read pairs were merged using PEAR, and CDR3 regions were called using MiXCR with default settings. Shannon entropy measured repertoire diversity, while clonality was calculated as one minus the Shannon entropy divided by the ln of the count of productive unique sequences. Clonotypes at a frequency of at least 0.5% were defined as dominant or high-frequency T-cell clones. TCRdb reprocessed the public reads (quality trimming at Q25 with fastp, clone calling with MiXCR) and kept in-frame beta chains. All rows with the same CDR3 protein become a single entry with the most common DNA and genes. The V and J calls come from TCRdb's annotation, not from the publication. The table for this sample lists more than 9,000 distinct CDR3 sequences; under 35% of them were counted only once. Over 20% of the sample is in the top ten clones.

From V the trimming removes 4 bases and from J it removes 7 bases, while the gene matches leave 9 bases of the junction unaccounted for. The germline V gene provides CDR1 MDHEN and CDR2 SYDVKM. The CDR3 numbers 16 residues from cysteine through phenylalanine. This entry keeps only the CDR3 DNA: 48 bases, framed from base 1. The TCR template was genomic DNA extracted from bulk tumor tissue, and roughly 600 ng of gDNA was amplified for each sample. Multiple biopsies per primary tumor were taken during surgery, spaced as far apart as possible within the tumor mass. Patients in the study cohort, which was described as untreated, were newly diagnosed NSCLC cases going through curative surgery. The donors were 15 patients with newly diagnosed non-small cell lung cancer who were having surgery with curative intent. Resected tumor masses were reviewed by two independent pathologists. Only DNA and RNA samples of high quality went on to sequencing.

This specimen belongs to a study of immune heterogeneity within non-small cell lung tumors (dated by TCRdb to between 2017 and 2018). As for the study more broadly: By histology, the tumors were several squamous cell carcinomas, around eleven non-squamous carcinomas and 1 tumor not otherwise specified. Neoantigen binding to each patient's HLA alleles was predicted with netMHCpan-3.0 for mutant peptides of 8 to 11 amino acids. To look at intratumoral immune heterogeneity, the study ran whole-exome sequencing, RNA-seq and TCR beta repertoire sequencing on several spatially distinct regions taken from every NSCLC tumor. TCR repertoires were analyzed from 55 to 70 tumor loci of more than 14 patients, while transcriptome data covered only 40 to 50 loci from more than 10 patients. Findings and caveats that apply to the study as a whole: Within a patient, the same dominant CDR3B clonotypes appeared at multiple loci, but different tumor locations also contained unique high-frequency clones. High-frequency TCR beta clonotypes were largely distinct between individual patients. A statistically significant but moderate positive correlation (R about 0.34) was observed between local T-cell repertoire clonality and local tumor mutational burden.

Here the chain combines TRBV28 and TRBJ2-1; a stretch of 11 junction bases matches TRBD2. Sequencing was performed on lung tumor tissue. The TCR sequence derives from a woman aged 50 to 60 with non-small cell lung cancer. CDR3 sequence: CASSSGTSGYGNEQFF. At the DNA level, the sequence is TGTGCCAGCAGTTCCGGGACTAGCGGATACGGAAATGAGCAGTTCTTC.